The clone carrying this T cell receptor beta chain showed up just a few times. The record originates from a study of blood T cell repertoires in COVID-19. CDR1 and CDR2 from the germline V gene are DFQATT and SNEGSKA (reference sequence). This CDR3 region has 13 residues. The V gene end was trimmed by 3 bases and the J gene end by 5 bases; junction bases not matched to a gene: 5. Original processing notes: Amplification with reference gene primers provided the estimates of nucleated cell counts. Here immunoSEQ multiplex PCR was the method, and the copy in TCRdb shows in-frame clones only, minus some. V and J calls and clone size follow that table, whereas D and trimming were derived from the DNA. The data contain 150,000 to 200,000 clones, around nine tenths of them singletons.

This chain joins TRBV20-1 and TRBJ2-3, with 7 bases lining up with TRBD2. The sequence was collected from a woman aged 18-30 years who had recovered from COVID-19. Sample: peripheral blood. The DNA for the CDR3 is TGCAGTGCTAGTACTAGCGTTGGAGATACGCAGTATTTT. Protein product: CSASTSVGDTQYF.